One and the same sample provided the 2 T cell receptor beta chains below, sequenced in a study of cytomegalovirus exposure and HLA in healthy donors. Primers: 60 Vbeta forward and 13 Jbeta reverse. Libraries were prepared by immunoSEQ multiplex PCR; TCRdb keeps only in-frame clonotypes and omits some of them. Of around 150,000 clones in the sample, roughly 80% were seen once. The sample consisted of PBMCs. The receptors here all came from a man younger than 45 in good health and CMV-seronegative.

J is TRBJ2-2 and V is TRBV19; TRBD1 matches at 11 bases. Germline assignment: CDR1 LNHDA and CDR2 SQIVND (reference sequence). This CDR3 is 19 amino acids long. J gave up 2 bases and V 4 bases, and 12 bases lay outside the gene matches. The CDR3, as DNA: TGTGCCAGTAGTAAAGCCGGGACAGGGGGTGGAAAAAACACCGGGGAGCTGTTTTTT. This codes for CASSKAGTGGGKNTGELFF.

This chain links TRBV6-6 with TRBJ2-3, with TRBD2 matching over 8 bases. CDR1 is MNHNY, CDR2 SVGAGI, per germline (reference sequence). This CDR3 spans 15 amino acids. V gave up 4 bases and J gave up 1 base; unmatched junction bases: 4. The CDR3 sequence is CASSFTSGRTDTQYF. CDR3 in DNA: TGTGCCAGCAGTTTCACTAGCGGTCGCACAGATACGCAGTATTTT.